These 12 T cell receptor beta chains originate from one sample sequenced in a study of blood T cell repertoires in COVID-19. Generated by immunoSEQ multiplex PCR, the TCRdb table keeps only in-frame clones and is missing some. The table shows 45,000 to 50,000 clones, with approximately 85% occurring only once. The sample consisted of peripheral blood. The source of these receptors is an elderly woman with COVID-19, enrolled during active disease.

This rearrangement joins TRBV4-3 to TRBJ1-4, with 12 bases aligning to TRBD1. The trim removed 1 base at V and 7 bases at J, leaving 1 base unmatched. This CDR3 comprises 15 residues. Germline V gives CDR1 LGHNA, CDR2 YSLEER. The chain's CDR3 is CASSQGDRGPEKLFF. CDR3 bases: TGCGCCAGCAGCCAAGGGGACAGGGGGCCTGAAAAACTGTTTTTT.

The V call is TRBV4-1, the J call TRBJ1-6; D not certain. Looked up from germline, CDR1 is MGHRA and CDR2 is YSYEKL. This CDR3 is built from 17 residues. The ends were cut back, 1 base at V and 2 bases at J, with 12 bases in the middle. This chain's CDR3 is CASSQVLAGPYNSPLHF. The CDR3 region has the DNA TGCGCCAGCAGCCAAGTGCTCGCGGGTCCCTATAATTCACCCCTCCACTTT.

The chain combines TRBV6-5 with TRBJ2-1; 9 bases line up with TRBD2. Germline lookup yields CDR1 MNHEY and CDR2 SVGAGI. The CDR3 is made up of 15 amino acids. The junction had 4 bases not matched to a gene; V was cut back by 4 bases and J by 3 bases. The CDR3 DNA reads as TGTGCCAGCAGTTTAGGCGGGGGGGTCTACAATGAGCAGTTCTTC. Its protein is CASSLGGGVYNEQFF.

V and J are TRBV5-1 and TRBJ2-2, with no clear D. V was shortened by 2 bases and J by 2 bases, with 4 bases between the two germline ends. The CDR3 spans 13 residues. Per germline, CDR1 SGHRS and CDR2 YFSETQ. Here the CDR3 DNA reads TGCGCCAGCAGCTTCTTTAACACCGGGGAGCTGTTTTTT. Translation gives CASSFFNTGELFF.

The rearrangement links TRBV9 to TRBJ2-5; TRBD1 matches at 10 bases. Germline V gene data show CDR1 as SGDLS and CDR2 as YYNGEE. V dropped 4 bases and J dropped 4; count of bases not matched to a gene: 4. The length of the CDR3 is 14 residues. The CDR3 DNA reads as TGTGCCAGCAGCCCCCGGACAGGGGGAGAGACCCAGTACTTC. It specifies CASSPRTGGETQYF.

The CDR3 DNA reads TGTGCCAGCAGTCCCGGGACTTCCCCCTATGGCTACACCTTC. Translated, it gives CASSPGTSPYGYTF. This chain connects TRBV6-4 to TRBJ1-2, with D possibly matching TRBD1 (5 bases). CDR3 length: 14 amino acids. CDR1 MRHNA and CDR2 SNTAGT come from the germline V gene. V lost 5 bases and J lost 4, with 14 bases in between.

The chain carries TRBV9 and TRBJ2-2, with a weak D call TRBD2 (5 bases). The germline V gene encodes CDR1 SGDLS and CDR2 YYNGEE. This CDR3 comprises 13 residues. V was cut by 0 bases and J by 6 bases, with 6 bases left in between. The CDR3 region is CASSVVRAGELFF. The CDR3 nucleotides read TGTGCCAGCAGCGTAGTGCGGGCCGGGGAGCTGTTTTTT.

The rearrangement joins TRBV27 to TRBJ1-2; 8 bases are shared with TRBD1. Germline V gene lookup returns CDR1 MNHEY and CDR2 SMNVEV (reference sequence). This CDR3 contains 14 residues. V lost 3 bases to trimming and J lost 2 bases; unmatched junction nucleotides: 2. CDR3 sequence: CASSFRGRNYGYTF. CDR3 nucleotide sequence: TGTGCCAGCAGTTTCAGGGGGCGCAACTATGGCTACACCTTC.

The chain uses TRBV9 and TRBJ2-7, with a weak D call TRBD2 (5 bases). Trimming took 3 bases from V and 5 from J, leaving 12 bases between them. Germline assignment: CDR1 SGDLS and CDR2 YYNGEE. This CDR3 comprises 13 residues. The CDR3: CASSEGPGNEQYF. DNA of the CDR3: TGTGCCAGCAGCGAGGGCCCGGGAAACGAGCAGTACTTC.

The genes are TRBV2 and TRBJ2-2; 8 positions match TRBD2. The germline V gene has CDR1 SNHLY and CDR2 FYNNEI. The CDR3 runs 17 residues. The V gene end was trimmed by 7 bases and the J gene end by 1 base; junction bases not matched to a gene: 11. For the CDR3, the DNA is TGTGCCAGCAAGGGAAGGGGAAGCGGGAGGAACACCGGGGAGCTGTTTTTT. It encodes CASKGRGSGRNTGELFF.

The chain joins TRBV10-1 to TRBJ2-7, with D perhaps matching TRBD2 (6 bases). Germline-derived CDR1 and CDR2 are WNHNN and SYGVQD (reference sequence). The CDR3 loop spans 15 amino acids. Trimming took 4 bases from V and 0 from J, leaving 13 bases between them. CDR3 residues: CASSAGSGRSYEQYF. The CDR3, as DNA: TGCGCCAGCAGTGCAGGTAGCGGACGCTCCTACGAGCAGTACTTC.

The chain couples TRBV9 to TRBJ2-5, with 10 bases aligning to TRBD2. The CDR3 spans 18 residues. Germline trimming cut 5 bases from V and 2 bases from J; bases unmatched to any gene: 15. From germline, CDR1 is SGDLS and CDR2 YYNGEE. CDR3 residues: CASSSGTSASQTQETQYF. CDR3 bases: TGTGCCAGCAGTTCCGGGACTAGCGCCTCCCAGACTCAAGAGACCCAGTACTTC.